This TCR beta chain was captured in a study of cytomegalovirus exposure and HLA in healthy donors. Findings and limits, study-wide: What a later analysis reportedly showed was that an Asian-associated ancestry cluster had fewer N-insertions than the roughly 700-donor mean.

This CDR3 has 15 amino acids. Trimming removed 2 bases from V and 5 bases from J; junction bases left unmatched: 8. The germline V gene has CDR1 SEHNR and CDR2 FQNEAQ (reference sequence). Vbeta (60) and Jbeta (13) primers were used in the PCR. Repertoires were generated with immunoSEQ multiplex PCR, while TCRdb's copy carries only in-frame clones and drops some. The sample includes some 80,000 clones, over 75% of them seen just once. As regards this clone: As yet, its antigen is unknown.

The rearrangement uses TRBV7-9 and TRBJ2-7; 8 nucleotides line up with TRBD1. This clonotype originated in a human donor in good health. The sample consisted of PBMCs. CDR3: CASSLRGRGPDEQYF. In DNA form, the CDR3 reads TGTGCCAGCAGCTTAAGGGGCAGGGGGCCCGACGAGCAGTACTTC.